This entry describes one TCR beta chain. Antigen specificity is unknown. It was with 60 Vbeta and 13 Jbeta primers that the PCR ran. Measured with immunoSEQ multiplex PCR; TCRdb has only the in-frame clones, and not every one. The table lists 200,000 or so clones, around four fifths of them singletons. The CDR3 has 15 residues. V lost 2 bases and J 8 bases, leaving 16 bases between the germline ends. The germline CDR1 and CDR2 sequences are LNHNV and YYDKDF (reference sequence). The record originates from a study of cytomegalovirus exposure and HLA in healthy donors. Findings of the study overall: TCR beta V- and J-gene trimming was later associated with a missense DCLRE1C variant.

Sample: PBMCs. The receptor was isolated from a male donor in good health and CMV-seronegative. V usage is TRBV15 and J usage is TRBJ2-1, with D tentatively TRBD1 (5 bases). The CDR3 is CATSRTLQVSHEQFF. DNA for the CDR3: TGTGCCACCAGCAGAACGCTACAGGTCTCCCATGAGCAGTTCTTC.